This T cell receptor (beta chain) stems from a study of shared clonotypes between healthy human individuals. The wider study: The cohort comprised a couple of women and a few men. Their ages spanned 18 to 49 years. The plates for each donor numbered three CD4 naive, three CD4 memory, two CD8 naive and one CD8 memory. Study results and limitations: Of the naive CD4 clonotypes, roughly 5.5% were shared across a handful of donors.

Details on this clone: The antigen is undetermined.

Assay: immunoSEQ multiplex PCR; the TCRdb copy retains only in-frame clones and omits some. The sample yields some 2,500,000 clones, approximately 90% seen once. The sequence derives from a man between 18 and 29 years old in good health. Some clones in this sample may be carry-over from other donors' samples. Sequences were obtained from naive CD4+ T cells from PBMCs. The subset denotes: CD45RA+ positively selected.

CDR3 in DNA: TGTGCCAGCAGCGAGACTAGCGGGGGCGTCAGGGCCGGGGAGCTGTTTTTT. It codes for CASSETSGGVRAGELFF. V is TRBV25-1 and J is TRBJ2-2, with 12 bases aligning to TRBD2. Germline assignment: CDR1 MGHDK and CDR2 SYGVNS. Trimming at V came to 6 bases and at J to 6 bases, leaving 11 bases not matched to a gene. The CDR3 contains 17 residues.